This entry lists 18 T cell receptor beta chains sequenced from one sample in a study of naive and memory T cell subsets. Antigens of these TCRs are unknown. Both TRBC1 and TRBC2 were covered by a beta constant-region primer of two equimolar oligonucleotides. Four rounds of PCR amplified the ligated cDNA using nested alpha and beta constant-region primers plus SP2. Each CDR3 protein is one row after TCRdb ran MiXCR on the UMI-ligation and nested PCR reads. The sample holds roughly 100,000 distinct CDR3 sequences, about 14% seen once. Study-level findings and limits: Possibly reflecting memory cells re-expressing CD45RA, a few larger clonotypes occurred in naive repertoires, especially CD8.

Sequencing was performed on naive CD8+ T cells from blood. These receptors were taken from a human donor in good health.

This clonotype has just a few counts. J is TRBJ2-1 and V is TRBV2; 13 bases line up with TRBD2. Germline CDR1 and CDR2: SNHLY and FYNNEI. V was clipped by 11 bases and J by 9 bases; unmatched bases: 22. The CDR3 covers 18 residues. The CDR3 nucleotides are TGTGCCGGTCCCGGGACTAGCGGGGCGGATCCTTCAACTGGTGAGCAGTTCTTC. Translating gives CAGPGTSGADPSTGEQFF.

The CDR3 DNA is TGTGCCAGCGCCATTAAGCGGGAGAACACCGGGGAGCTGTTTTTT. This translates into CASAIKRENTGELFF. This chain links TRBV27 with TRBJ2-2; TRBD2 matches 7 bases. CDR1 and CDR2 from the germline V gene are MNHEY and SMNVEV (reference sequence). Losses at the gene ends were 8 bases for V and 1 base for J; bases not matched to a gene: 7. This CDR3 is built from 15 residues.

This clonotype occurred a few times. The chain uses TRBV4-2 and TRBJ2-7; possibly TRBD1 for D (5 bases). The CDR3 runs 14 residues. V was pared by 4 bases and J by 1 base, with 11 bases between. CDR1 LGHNA and CDR2 YNFKEQ come from the germline V gene. The DNA for the CDR3 is TGTGCCAGCAGCCCATCGGACATTTCCTACGAGCAGTACTTC. Amino acids: CASSPSDISYEQYF.

The chain is built from TRBV7-9 and TRBJ1-1; tentative D call: TRBD1 (5 bases). Germline CDR1 and CDR2: SEHNR and FQNEAQ (reference sequence). The CDR3 totals 15 residues. Deletions cut 1 base from V and 2 bases from J, with 11 bases between. CDR3 in amino acids: CASSLGGGRNTEAFF. The DNA of the CDR3 is TGTGCCAGCAGCTTAGGGGGGGGTAGAAACACTGAAGCTTTCTTT.

This clonotype was counted many times. The V call is TRBV6-5, the J call TRBJ1-2; D possibly corresponds to TRBD1 (5 bases). The CDR3 is 14 amino acids. Trimming took 2 bases from V and 8 from J, leaving 15 bases between them. CDR1 is MNHEY and CDR2 is SVGAGI in the germline V gene. CDR3 residues: CASSYGDGDEGYTF. The CDR3 nucleotides are TGTGCCAGCAGTTACGGGGACGGCGACGAGGGCTACACCTTC.

This clonotype showed up just a few times. The rearrangement uses TRBV14 and TRBJ2-3; D uncertain. With 1 base removed from V and 3 bases from J, the gap between germline ends came to 14 bases. The CDR3 runs 16 residues. The germline CDR1 and CDR2 sequences are SGHDN and FVKESK. This CDR3 reads CASSQAPFARTDTQYF. As DNA, the CDR3 is TGTGCCAGCAGCCAAGCCCCCTTCGCTCGGACAGATACGCAGTATTTT.

V and J are TRBV6-6 and TRBJ1-4, with 10 bases identical to TRBD1. Germline values: CDR1 MNHNY, CDR2 SVGAGI (reference sequence). The CDR3 contains 16 residues. The junction had 5 bases not matched to a gene; V was cut back by 2 bases and J by 5 bases. CDR3 sequence (DNA): TGTGCCAGCAGTTACCTCCGGGACAGGGGCAATGAAAAACTGTTTTTT. Residues: CASSYLRDRGNEKLFF.

This clonotype was observed a few times. CDR3 DNA: TGTGCCAGCAGCCCACCCCTTCGACAGGGAGAGACCCAGTACTTC. Translation gives CASSPPLRQGETQYF. The V call is TRBV6-1, the J call TRBJ2-5; 7 bases line up with TRBD1. V lost 6 bases and J lost 4; bases outside the gene matches: 11. CDR3 size: 15 residues. CDR1 and CDR2 (germline): MNHNS, SASEGT.

This chain connects TRBV2 to TRBJ1-6; weak D call: TRBD1 (5 bases). This CDR3 contains 11 residues. The germline V gene has CDR1 SNHLY and CDR2 FYNNEI. V gave up 8 bases and J gave up 11 bases, with 10 bases separating them. In DNA, the CDR3 is TGTGCCAGCTTCAGGGATCCACCCCTCCACTTT. It encodes CASFRDPPLHF. Full variable domain (missing parts from reference TRBV2 and TRBJ1-6): EPEVTQTPSHQVTQMGQEVILRCVPISNHLYFYWYRQILGQKVEFLVSFYNNEISEKSEIFDDQFSVERPDGSNFTLKIRSTKLEDSAMYFCASFRDPPLHFGNGTRLTVT.

This clonotype was seen only a few times. The chain has TRBV20-1 and TRBJ2-7; D possibly uses TRBD1 or TRBD2 (5 bases each). V lost 2 bases, J lost 2 bases, and 16 bases lay in between. Per the germline V gene, CDR1 is DFQATT and CDR2 is SNEGSKA (reference sequence). This CDR3 is 15 amino acids long. For the CDR3, the DNA is TGCAGTGCTAGACCCCTCCGGGACCCAACCTACGAGCAGTACTTC. This sequence encodes CSARPLRDPTYEQYF.

The chain recombines TRBV2 with TRBJ1-2; D is uncertain. From germline, CDR1 is SNHLY and CDR2 FYNNEI. The CDR3 sequence is 16 residues long. V lost 6 bases to trimming and J lost 4 bases, with 21 bases between them. Written as DNA, the CDR3 is TGTGCCAGCAGCCACGGGCCTCTGGACGCTCTCTATGGCTACACCTTC. As protein: CASSHGPLDALYGYTF.

At least ten counts were recorded for this clonotype. The V and J genes are TRBV7-9 and TRBJ1-1; no firm D call. V was cut by 3 bases and J by 11 bases, with 16 bases left in between. In germline, CDR1 is SEHNR, CDR2 FQNEAQ (reference sequence). This CDR3 has 13 residues. As DNA, the CDR3 is TGTGCCAGCAGCTTCCAACCCGCGCGCGAGGCTTTCTTT. This sequence encodes CASSFQPAREAFF. Combining the CDR3 with reference TRBV7-9 and TRBJ1-1 gives the whole variable domain DTGVSQNPRHKITKRGQNVTFRCDPISEHNRLYWYRQTLGQGPEFLTYFQNEAQLEKSRLLSDRFSAERPKGSFSTLEIQRTEQGDSAMYLCASSFQPAREAFFGQGTRLTVV.

This clonotype was counted ten times or more. The gene calls are TRBV11-3 and TRBJ2-1; no firm D call. Between the trimmed V and J ends, which lost 2 bases and 6 bases, there was a span of 11 bases. CDR1 and CDR2 from the germline V gene are SGHNT and YENEEA. This CDR3 has 14 residues. CDR3 loop: CASSLSMTSNEQFF. CDR3 nucleotide sequence: TGTGCCAGCAGCTTATCGATGACAAGCAATGAGCAGTTCTTC.

The chain recombines TRBV7-8 with TRBJ1-1; 7 nucleotides align to TRBD1. V shed 5 bases, J shed 9 bases, and the junction held 12 bases outside the gene matches. Germline CDR1 and CDR2: SGHVS and FQNEAQ. This CDR3 comprises 14 residues. Here the CDR3 DNA reads TGTGCCAGCAGCACCCGCGGGCAGGGGGATAAAGCTTTCTTT. Residues: CASSTRGQGDKAFF.

V gene TRBV12-3 or TRBV12-4 combines with J gene TRBJ2-1; D not certain. The CDR3 extends over 13 amino acids. The V end was cut by 0 bases, the J end by 6 bases, with 6 bases between. Written as DNA, the CDR3 is TGTGCCAGCAGTTTAGCCCCTGGCAATGAGCAGTTCTTC. Protein: CASSLAPGNEQFF.

This clonotype was seen ten or more times. The chain links TRBV12-3 or TRBV12-4 to TRBJ1-2; TRBD1 matches 9 bases. V gave up 2 bases and J gave up 0 bases; unmatched junction bases: 4. This CDR3 has 16 residues. CDR3 nucleotide sequence: TGTGCCAGCAGTTTATGGTGGACAGGGGCTAACTATGGCTACACCTTC. It codes for CASSLWWTGANYGYTF.

In its sample, this clonotype was seen many times. The chain carries TRBV20-1 and TRBJ1-2, with D uncertain. This CDR3 has 12 amino acids. CDR1 and CDR2 (germline): DFQATT, SNEGSKA (reference sequence). This CDR3 reads CSTSGEDYGYTF. The CDR3 region has the DNA TGCAGCACCAGTGGCGAGGACTATGGCTACACCTTC.

This clonotype was seen a handful of times. The chain uses TRBV20-1 and TRBJ1-1; D call uncertain. Trimming shortened V by 6 bases and J by 4 bases, and 15 bases separated the two germline ends. Germline CDR1 is DFQATT and CDR2 is SNEGSKA (reference sequence). This CDR3 region has 13 residues. This CDR3 is CSAAAGVGTEAFF. CDR3 nucleotides: TGCAGTGCCGCCGCTGGGGTGGGCACTGAAGCTTTCTTT.